The 29 T cell receptor beta chains presented below share a single source sample, sequenced in a study of early T cells in non-severe SARS-CoV-2 infection. TCRdb called the 5' RACE reads again in MiXCR, with one record for every CDR3 protein. The sample includes 50,000 to 75,000 distinct CDR3 sequences, 12% of them seen just once. The source material was whole blood, sampled at baseline. All receptors derive from an adult who was a healthcare worker with PCR-confirmed SARS-CoV-2 infection or an uninfected control (not recorded which). The donor label of this sample is uncertain.

This clonotype appeared a few times. The rearrangement uses TRBV10-1 and TRBJ2-3, with 7 positions matching TRBD1. Looked up from germline, CDR1 is WNHNN and CDR2 is SYGVQD (reference sequence). V was pared by 6 bases and J by 4 bases, with 4 bases of the junction left unmatched. The CDR3 runs 13 residues. Here the CDR3 DNA reads TGCGCCAGCAGGAACAGGGGTTCAGATACGCAGTATTTT. Translated, it gives CASRNRGSDTQYF.

There are a few counts of this clonotype. The chain is built from TRBV5-5 and TRBJ1-2; D gene uncertain. The CDR3 spans 14 residues. V was shortened by 3 bases and J by 2 bases, with 11 bases between the two germline ends. Per the germline V gene, CDR1 is SGHKS and CDR2 is YYEKEE (reference sequence). This chain's CDR3 is CASSSGGWNYGYTF. In nucleotides, the CDR3 is TGTGCCAGCAGCTCCGGAGGATGGAACTATGGCTACACCTTC.

In DNA form, the CDR3 reads TGTGCCAGTAGTATTGGGCTAAAGGATGAAGCTTTCTTT. This translates into CASSIGLKDEAFF. J is TRBJ1-1 and V is TRBV19; the D is unclear. The CDR3 runs to 13 residues. CDR1 is LNHDA and CDR2 is SQIVND in the germline V gene (reference sequence). Deletions cut 3 bases from V and 7 bases from J, with 12 bases between.

CDR3 sequence reads: CASRTDTNYGYTF. Written as DNA, the CDR3 is TGTGCCAGCAGGACGGACACAAACTATGGCTACACCTTC. The chain has TRBV2 and TRBJ1-2, with D perhaps TRBD1 (5 bases). This CDR3 is built from 13 residues. Per germline, CDR1 SNHLY and CDR2 FYNNEI. The V end lost 6 bases, the J end lost 2 bases, and 10 bases lay between the germline ends.

By share, this clonotype ranks as medium-sized (0.01 to 0.1%). The V gene is TRBV4-1, the J gene TRBJ1-2, with D tentatively TRBD1 (5 bases). Per germline, CDR1 MGHRA and CDR2 YSYEKL. The V end was cut by 2 bases, the J end by 8 bases, with 15 bases between. This CDR3 spans 14 amino acids. CDR3 nucleotides: TGCGCCAGCAGCCAAAATACGGGGGTGAAGGGCTACACCTTC. This gives the protein CASSQNTGVKGYTF.

V and J are TRBV30 and TRBJ1-1; D ambiguous. This CDR3 is built from 13 residues. The ends were cut back, 5 bases at V and 5 bases at J, with 15 bases in the middle. Germline V gene data show CDR1 as GTSNPN and CDR2 as SVGIG (reference sequence). This CDR3 reads CAWGVFSGTEAFF. CDR3 nucleotides: TGTGCCTGGGGGGTCTTCTCGGGGACTGAAGCTTTCTTT.

The chain joins TRBV14 to TRBJ2-3, with 7 positions matching TRBD2. Germline V gene lookup returns CDR1 SGHDN and CDR2 FVKESK. Germline trimming cut 6 bases from V and 3 bases from J; bases unmatched to any gene: 15. The CDR3 runs 17 residues. The CDR3 here is CASSPGLVNLPTDTQYF. The CDR3 DNA is TGTGCCAGCAGTCCCGGACTAGTCAATTTGCCTACAGATACGCAGTATTTT.

This clonotype was counted between two and nine times. The rearrangement uses TRBV20-1 and TRBJ1-5, with TRBD1 as a possible D gene (5 bases). Trimming shortened V by 5 bases and J by 1 base, and 9 bases separated the two germline ends. CDR1 is DFQATT and CDR2 is SNEGSKA in the germline V gene (reference sequence). The CDR3 has 13 residues. For the CDR3, the DNA is TGCAGTGCTTCTGGGGGAAGCAATCAGCCCCAGCATTTT. Its protein product is CSASGGSNQPQHF.

This clonotype appeared a few times. The genes are TRBV5-1 and TRBJ1-6; the D is unclear. The germline CDR1 and CDR2 sequences are SGHRS and YFSETQ. The ends were cut back, 9 bases at V and 4 bases at J, with 20 bases in the middle. CDR3 length: 16 residues. The CDR3 coding sequence is TGCGCCACCCGGAAAGTCCGAGACCCTTATAATTCACCCCTCCACTTT. Residues: CATRKVRDPYNSPLHF.

The chain carries TRBV20-1 and TRBJ1-5, with 8 bases fitting TRBD1. Germline CDR1 DFQATT, CDR2 SNEGSKA (reference sequence). CDR3 length: 15 residues. V dropped 0 bases and J dropped 0; count of bases not matched to a gene: 1. CDR3 region: CSARETGDSNQPQHF. The CDR3 DNA follows: TGCAGTGCTAGAGAGACAGGGGATAGCAATCAGCCCCAGCATTTT.

This rearrangement joins TRBV6-5 to TRBJ2-2, with 10 bases aligning to TRBD1. In germline, CDR1 is MNHEY, CDR2 SVGAGI. This CDR3 region has 15 residues. The V gene end was trimmed by 6 bases and the J gene end by 3 bases; junction bases not matched to a gene: 4. The CDR3 reads CASSSDRGHTGELFF. The CDR3 DNA follows: TGTGCCAGCAGCTCCGACAGGGGGCACACCGGGGAGCTGTTTTTT.

The sample holds many counts of this clonotype. The gene calls are TRBV6-1 and TRBJ2-7; 10 nucleotides agree with TRBD1. From germline, CDR1 is MNHNS and CDR2 SASEGT. The CDR3 runs 15 residues. Unmatched junction bases numbered 9, after V lost 6 bases and J lost 4 bases. The CDR3 here is CASRRGGTGAYEQYV. CDR3 DNA: TGTGCCAGCAGGAGGGGAGGGACAGGGGCTTACGAGCAGTACGTC.

CDR3 coding DNA: TGTGCCAGCAGCCCCCGGACTAGCGGCTCTAGCACAGATACGCAGTATTTT. Translated, it gives CASSPRTSGSSTDTQYF. The gene calls are TRBV7-9 and TRBJ2-3; 10 nucleotides agree with TRBD2. Trimming removed 5 bases from V and 0 bases from J; junction bases left unmatched: 8. From germline, CDR1 is SEHNR and CDR2 FQNEAQ (reference sequence). CDR3 length equals 17 residues.

The chain recombines TRBV11-2 with TRBJ2-3; 7 nucleotides line up with TRBD2. V lost 3 bases, J lost 4 bases, and 13 bases stayed unmatched. The germline gives CDR1 SGHAT, CDR2 FQNNGV. The CDR3 contains 17 residues. The CDR3: CASSFRQSGVRSDTQYF. In DNA, the CDR3 is TGTGCCAGCAGCTTTCGTCAAAGCGGGGTGCGGTCAGATACGCAGTATTTT.

This clonotype has at least ten counts. V gene TRBV6-5 combines with J gene TRBJ2-5; the D gene is possibly TRBD1 (5 bases). Between the trimmed V and J ends, which lost 2 bases and 4 bases, there was a span of 14 bases. CDR1 is MNHEY and CDR2 is SVGAGI in the germline V gene. This CDR3 has 15 amino acids. CDR3 in amino acids: CASSYGAAETETQYF. The CDR3 nucleotides read TGTGCCAGCAGTTACGGGGCAGCCGAAACAGAGACCCAGTACTTC.

This clonotype has more than one count but fewer than ten. The chain couples TRBV14 to TRBJ2-3, with TRBD1 matching 8 bases. The CDR3 sequence is 14 residues long. Germline CDR1 SGHDN, CDR2 FVKESK. Trimming took 4 bases from V and 5 from J; bases not matched to a gene: 5. Here the CDR3 reads CASSRDRGIDTQYF. CDR3 nucleotide sequence: TGTGCCAGCAGCCGCGACAGGGGTATAGATACGCAGTATTTT.

The chain employs TRBV10-3 and TRBJ2-3; D might be TRBD2 (6 bases). The germline gives CDR1 ENHRY, CDR2 SYGVKD. Trimming cost V 3 bases and J 0 bases, with 16 bases left between them. The CDR3 runs to 17 residues. The CDR3 DNA reads as TGTGCCATCAGTGATACCGTACTAGCCGCTAGCACAGATACGCAGTATTTT. It yields the protein CAISDTVLAASTDTQYF.

Ten or more counts support this clonotype. The chain combines TRBV12-3 or TRBV12-4 with TRBJ2-3; 10 nucleotides match TRBD2. Trimming removed 5 bases from V and 2 bases from J; junction bases left unmatched: 10. This CDR3 has 17 amino acids. The CDR3 reads CASSPKRTSGNTDTQYF. The CDR3 DNA reads as TGTGCCAGCAGTCCCAAAAGGACTAGCGGTAACACAGATACGCAGTATTTT.

This clonotype was seen many times. V is TRBV3-1 and J is TRBJ2-6; D unresolved. The germline V gene encodes CDR1 LGHDT and CDR2 YNNKEL (reference sequence). V was trimmed by 2 bases and J by 2 bases, leaving 7 bases between them. The CDR3 has 15 amino acids. The DNA of the CDR3 is TGTGCCAGCAGCCAAAGGGCTACTGGGGCCAACGTCCTGACTTTC. Encoded protein: CASSQRATGANVLTF.

This clonotype was recorded a few times. Here the CDR3 reads CASSRRDRQEKLFF. The CDR3 DNA reads TGTGCCAGCAGCCGCCGGGACAGGCAGGAAAAACTGTTTTTT. The genes are TRBV7-6 and TRBJ1-4; 8 bases are shared with TRBD1. The J segment lost 8 bases and the V segment lost 5 bases, leaving 7 bases of the junction unmatched. This CDR3 is built from 14 residues. Germline V gene sequence: CDR1 SGHVS, CDR2 FNYEAQ.

This chain links TRBV10-3 with TRBJ2-3, with D uncertain. Germline CDR1 is ENHRY and CDR2 is SYGVKD. This CDR3 spans 11 amino acids. The V and J ends lost 3 bases and 6 bases respectively, with 4 bases between them. CDR3 DNA sequence: TGTGCCATCAGTGACCTTGATACGCAGTATTTT. Translated: CAISDLDTQYF.

In this sample, this clonotype turned up a few times. The J gene is TRBJ2-5, the V gene TRBV6-5, with unresolved D. Trimming cost V 2 bases and J 7 bases, with 14 bases left between them. The CDR3 covers 14 residues. Per germline, CDR1 MNHEY and CDR2 SVGAGI. For the CDR3, the DNA is TGTGCCAGCAGTTACCCGGACGGCAAGGGGACCCAGTACTTC. Amino acids: CASSYPDGKGTQYF.

The chain combines TRBV20-1 with TRBJ2-5, with 10 bases that match TRBD2. The ends lost 5 bases at V and 4 bases at J; junction bases unmatched: 7. This CDR3 comprises 14 residues. CDR1 DFQATT and CDR2 SNEGSKA come from the germline V gene (reference sequence). The CDR3 DNA sequence: TGCAGTGCTCTGAAGCGGGGGGGCCGAGAGACCCAGTACTTC. Translation: CSALKRGGRETQYF.

This clonotype was detected only a few times. The chain recombines TRBV2 with TRBJ2-1; D perhaps matches TRBD1 (5 bases). Trimming pared 6 bases from V and 5 bases from J, leaving 8 bases between. Per germline, CDR1 SNHLY and CDR2 FYNNEI. The CDR3 length is 12 residues. CDR3 DNA: TGTGCCAGCAGAGGGGAACACAATGAGCAGTTCTTC. It translates to CASRGEHNEQFF.

In its sample, this clonotype was seen many times. The chain uses TRBV21-1 and TRBJ2-5; TRBD2 reflects the table's D call only, with no check against the DNA. TRBV21-1 is noted as a pseudogene. The CDR3 covers 18 residues. CDR3 nucleotide sequence: TGTGCCAGCAGCAAATCGGCCGTGGGACTAAAAAAGATGAAGACCCAGTACTTC. Its translation is CASSKSAVGLKKMKTQYF.

This clonotype has at least ten counts. The chain recombines TRBV7-2 with TRBJ1-3, with D uncertain. Trimming removed 5 bases from V and 3 bases from J, with 5 bases in between. Germline V gene lookup returns CDR1 SGHTA and CDR2 FQGNSA. This CDR3 has 12 amino acids. CDR3 nucleotides: TGTGCCAGCAGCAAGTATGGAAACACCATATATTTT. Translating gives CASSKYGNTIYF.

Many counts were recorded for this clonotype. This chain uses TRBV11-2 with TRBJ2-1, with 9 bases aligning to TRBD2. Losses at the gene ends were 3 bases for V and 8 bases for J; bases not matched to a gene: 8. The CDR3 has 15 residues. The germline V gene has CDR1 SGHAT and CDR2 FQNNGV. The CDR3 DNA follows: TGTGCCAGCAGCTTCTTGAGCGGGGGGCGTGATGAGCAGTTCTTC. This codes for CASSFLSGGRDEQFF.

The chain combines TRBV7-8 with TRBJ2-3; 10 bases agree with TRBD2. Germline CDR1 reads SGHVS; CDR2 reads FQNEAQ. The CDR3 length is 10 residues. V was pared by 9 bases and J by 14 bases, with 5 bases of the junction left unmatched. DNA of the CDR3: TGTGCCAGTTCCGGGACTAGCGCGTATTTT. This codes for CASSGTSAYF.

This clonotype has only a few counts. V usage is TRBV28 and J usage is TRBJ1-6, with D maybe TRBD1 (6 bases). The germline V gene has CDR1 MDHEN and CDR2 SYDVKM. The V and J ends lost 1 base and 12 bases respectively, with 16 bases between them. This CDR3 is 15 amino acids long. The CDR3 DNA reads TGTGCCAGCAGTTTATCAGGGCAGGGGACAAGACCCCTCCACTTT. It codes for CASSLSGQGTRPLHF. Variable domain in full (rest from reference TRBV28 and TRBJ1-6): DVKVTQSSRYLVKRTGEKVFLECVQDMDHENMFWYRQDPGLGLRLIYFSYDVKMKEKGDIPEGYSVSREKKERFSLILESASTNQTSMYLCASSLSGQGTRPLHFGNGTRLTVT.